Each of the 9 T cell receptor beta chains below was sequenced from the same sample in a study of molecular identifiers for immune sequencing clone quantification. Each CDR3 protein is one row after TCRdb ran MiXCR on the PCR reads. This table holds about 36,000 distinct CDR3 sequences, approximately 19% found once. The specimen sequenced was naive CD8+ T cells from blood, with Jurkat cell RNA spiked in. Indicated subset: FACS-sorted CD8+CD4-CCR7+CD45RA+ naive T cells. The receptors stem from a human donor in good health. Some libraries in this study had Jurkat cell RNA spiked in.

Turning to this clonotype: It is likely a read error, because the conserved phenylalanine at the end of the CDR3 is missing. The DNA is left out, because the CDR3 cannot be placed on it with certainty; the CDR3 is given as TCRdb lists it. The chain uses TRBV13 and TRBJ1-1; the D call TRBD1 from the table was never checked on the DNA. From its first to its last residue, the CDR3 has 16 amino acids. Germline lookup yields CDR1 PRHDT and CDR2 FYEKMQ (reference sequence). The CDR3: CASSLEGQGAETEASL.

This clonotype was counted at least ten times. The J gene is TRBJ2-3, the V gene TRBV12-3 or TRBV12-4; 10 nucleotides match TRBD2. Trimming cost V 4 bases and J 5 bases; bases outside gene matches: 3. The CDR3 loop spans 14 amino acids. This chain's CDR3 is CASSSSGGIDTQYF. Here the CDR3 DNA reads TGTGCCAGCAGTTCTAGCGGGGGAATAGATACGCAGTATTTT.

This clonotype occurred many times. The J gene is TRBJ2-3, the V gene TRBV7-8; D is unresolved. The CDR3 sequence is 12 residues long. Trimming took off 6 bases at V and 6 bases at J, with 10 bases between the two ends. Germline assignment: CDR1 SGHVS and CDR2 FQNEAQ. CDR3 nucleotides: TGTGCCAGCAGGCATACCCTGGATACGCAGTATTTT. Translated: CASRHTLDTQYF.

This clonotype was seen repeatedly, ten times or more. CDR3 sequence: CASSLSIRGSTDTQYF. CDR3 bases: TGTGCCAGCAGCTTGTCAATTCGAGGGTCCACAGATACGCAGTATTTT. V usage is TRBV5-6 and J usage is TRBJ2-3, with D perhaps TRBD2 (5 bases). CDR3 length equals 16 residues. V gave up 1 base and J gave up 2 bases, with 14 bases separating them. CDR1 and CDR2 from the germline V gene are SGHDT and YYEEEE.

In this sample, this clonotype is medium-sized. V and J are TRBV23-1 and TRBJ2-2; 7 bases agree with TRBD1. TRBV23-1 is an open reading frame, and its role is uncertain. CDR3 size: 18 residues. V was pared by 6 bases and J by 0 bases, with 13 bases of the junction left unmatched. CDR3 sequence reads: CASRYRRPGQPNTGELFF. The CDR3 coding sequence is TGCGCCAGCAGGTACCGACGACCGGGACAGCCGAACACCGGGGAGCTGTTTTTT.

As regards this clonotype: A much bigger clone sits one base away, suggesting this may be a read error. This rearrangement joins TRBV29-1 to TRBJ2-3; the match to TRBD2 covers 8 bases. The CDR3 length is 16 residues. CDR1 and CDR2 (germline): SQVTM, ANQGSEA. The CDR3 reads CSVDSPEGTSGDTRYF. The CDR3 DNA is TGCAGCGTTGATTCCCCGGAGGGAACTAGCGGAGATACGCGGTATTTT.

In this sample, this clonotype turned up many times. The V call is TRBV28, the J call TRBJ1-5; no definite D call. CDR1 and CDR2 (germline): MDHEN, SYDVKM. The V and J ends lost 5 bases and 3 bases respectively, with 8 bases between them. The CDR3 runs 13 residues. The CDR3 DNA sequence: TGTGCCAGCAGTCCCCCTGACAATCAGCCCCAGCATTTT. Protein: CASSPPDNQPQHF. Looking up the rest from reference TRBV28 and TRBJ1-5 gives the full variable domain: DVKVTQSSRYLVKRTGEKVFLECVQDMDHENMFWYRQDPGLGLRLIYFSYDVKMKEKGDIPEGYSVSREKKERFSLILESASTNQTSMYLCASSPPDNQPQHFGDGTRLSIL.

About this clonotype: This clone may be a read error of a much larger clone one base away. This chain joins TRBV7-9 and TRBJ2-5; D may be TRBD1 or TRBD2 (5 bases each). The germline CDR1 and CDR2 sequences are SEHNR and FQNEAQ (reference sequence). The CDR3 is 14 amino acids. The CDR3 spells CASSRSEGQETQHF. CDR3 in DNA: TGTGCCAGCAGCCGTAGCGAAGGACAAGAGACCCAGCACTTC. The full variable domain, its missing parts supplied by reference TRBV7-9 and TRBJ2-5, is DTGVSQNPRHKITKRGQNVTFRCDPISEHNRLYWYRQTLGQGPEFLTYFQNEAQLEKSRLLSDRFSAERPKGSFSTLEIQRTEQGDSAMYLCASSRSEGQETQHFGPGTRLLVL.

In this sample, this clonotype turned up many times. This chain links TRBV4-3 with TRBJ2-1; no clear D gene. The CDR3 runs 17 residues. The germline V gene encodes CDR1 LGHNA and CDR2 YSLEER. The germline V and J ends were trimmed by 3 bases and 5 bases, with 20 bases remaining between them. The CDR3 loop reads CASSQGSANEGDNEQFF. DNA of the CDR3: TGCGCCAGCAGCCAGGGCAGCGCCAATGAAGGAGACAATGAGCAGTTCTTC.